This record looks at one T cell receptor (beta chain) sequence and its context. As yet, its antigen is unknown. This sample stems from a study of T cell responses to AZD1222 COVID-19 vaccine. Germline V lookup: CDR1 SGHDN, CDR2 FVKESK. This CDR3 has 15 amino acids. Trimming shortened V by 1 base and J by 12 bases, and 16 bases separated the two germline ends. TCRdb keeps only in-frame clones here, not all; method: immunoSEQ multiplex PCR. The sample has some 170,000 clones, about 91% seen once. General study findings and limits: Two doses of AZD1222 preceded a rise in Spike-specific TCR breadth and depth. The repertoires were collected only after the peak T cell response. The sample set comprised mostly white British donors with more females, and clonal diversity was possibly underestimated. Just a handful of AZD1222 recipients tested seropositive at baseline.

The V and J genes are TRBV14 and TRBJ1-6; D not certain. The TCR sequence derives from an adult in good health. The sample in question was peripheral blood, obtained on day 0 of MenACWY control vaccination. CDR3 amino acids: CASSQGMRKGLPLHF. The CDR3 DNA sequence: TGTGCCAGCAGCCAAGGAATGAGGAAGGGCTTACCCCTCCACTTT.